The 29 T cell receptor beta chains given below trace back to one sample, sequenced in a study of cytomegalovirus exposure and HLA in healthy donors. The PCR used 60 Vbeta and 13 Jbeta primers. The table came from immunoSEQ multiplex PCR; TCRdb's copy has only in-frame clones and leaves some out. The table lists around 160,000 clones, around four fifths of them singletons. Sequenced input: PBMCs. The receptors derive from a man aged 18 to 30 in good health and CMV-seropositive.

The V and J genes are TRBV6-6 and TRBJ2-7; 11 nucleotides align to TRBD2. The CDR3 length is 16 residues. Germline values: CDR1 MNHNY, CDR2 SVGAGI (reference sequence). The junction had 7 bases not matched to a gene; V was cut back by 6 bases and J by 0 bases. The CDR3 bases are TGTGCCAGCAGCCGGAATAGCGGGGGGGCCTCCTACGAGCAGTACTTC. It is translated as CASSRNSGGASYEQYF.

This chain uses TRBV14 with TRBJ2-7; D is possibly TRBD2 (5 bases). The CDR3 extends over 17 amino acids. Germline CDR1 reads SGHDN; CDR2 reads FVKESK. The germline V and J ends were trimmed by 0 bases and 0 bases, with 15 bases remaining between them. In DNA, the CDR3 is TGTGCCAGCAGCCAAGAAGGAGGCACGGCCGTCTCCTACGAGCAGTACTTC. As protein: CASSQEGGTAVSYEQYF.

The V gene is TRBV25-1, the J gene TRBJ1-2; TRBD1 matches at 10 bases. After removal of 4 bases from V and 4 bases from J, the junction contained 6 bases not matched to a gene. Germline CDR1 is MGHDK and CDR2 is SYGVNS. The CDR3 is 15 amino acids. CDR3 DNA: TGTGCCAGCAGTGGCCGGGACAGGGGAACCTATGGCTACACCTTC. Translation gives CASSGRDRGTYGYTF.

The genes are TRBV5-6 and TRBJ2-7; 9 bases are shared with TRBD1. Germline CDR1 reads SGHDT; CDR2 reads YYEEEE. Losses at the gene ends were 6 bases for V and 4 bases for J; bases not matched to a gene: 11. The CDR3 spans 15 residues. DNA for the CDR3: TGTGCCAGCAATAAACCGGGACAGGGTATTTACGAGCAGTACTTC. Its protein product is CASNKPGQGIYEQYF.

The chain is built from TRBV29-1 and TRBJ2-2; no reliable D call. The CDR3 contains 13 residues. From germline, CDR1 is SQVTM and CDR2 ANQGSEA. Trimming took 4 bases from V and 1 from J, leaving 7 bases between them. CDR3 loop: CSVAYRNTGELFF. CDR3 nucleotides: TGCAGCGTTGCCTATAGGAACACCGGGGAGCTGTTTTTT.

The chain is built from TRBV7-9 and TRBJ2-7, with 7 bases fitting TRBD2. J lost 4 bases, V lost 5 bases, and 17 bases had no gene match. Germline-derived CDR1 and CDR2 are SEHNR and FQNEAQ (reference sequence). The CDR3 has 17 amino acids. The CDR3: CASSRLPSGVGIYEQYF. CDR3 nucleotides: TGTGCCAGCAGCCGACTCCCCAGCGGGGTCGGGATTTACGAGCAGTACTTC. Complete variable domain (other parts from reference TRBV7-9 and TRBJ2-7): DTGVSQNPRHKITKRGQNVTFRCDPISEHNRLYWYRQTLGQGPEFLTYFQNEAQLEKSRLLSDRFSAERPKGSFSTLEIQRTEQGDSAMYLCASSRLPSGVGIYEQYFGPGTRLTVT.

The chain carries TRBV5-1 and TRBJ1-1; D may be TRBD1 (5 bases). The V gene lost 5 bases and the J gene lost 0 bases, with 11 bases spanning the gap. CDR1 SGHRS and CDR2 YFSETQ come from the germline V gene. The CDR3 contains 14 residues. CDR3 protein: CASRKDIMNTEAFF. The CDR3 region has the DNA TGCGCCAGCAGGAAGGACATCATGAACACTGAAGCTTTCTTT.

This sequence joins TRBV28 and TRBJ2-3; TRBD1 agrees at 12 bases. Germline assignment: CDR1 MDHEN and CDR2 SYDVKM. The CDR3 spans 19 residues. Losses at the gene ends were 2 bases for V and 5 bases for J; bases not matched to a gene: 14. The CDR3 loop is CASSLGERDRGRGRDTQYF. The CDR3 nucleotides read TGTGCCAGCAGTTTAGGGGAAAGGGACAGGGGGCGCGGTCGAGATACGCAGTATTTT.

The CDR3 region is CASSVRGWYNEQFF. The CDR3 DNA is TGTGCCAGCAGTGTCAGGGGCTGGTACAATGAGCAGTTCTTC. The chain recombines TRBV27 with TRBJ2-1, with D perhaps TRBD1 (6 bases). V was clipped by 5 bases and J by 4 bases, with 12 bases between them. This CDR3 has 14 amino acids. Germline-derived CDR1 and CDR2 are MNHEY and SMNVEV (reference sequence).

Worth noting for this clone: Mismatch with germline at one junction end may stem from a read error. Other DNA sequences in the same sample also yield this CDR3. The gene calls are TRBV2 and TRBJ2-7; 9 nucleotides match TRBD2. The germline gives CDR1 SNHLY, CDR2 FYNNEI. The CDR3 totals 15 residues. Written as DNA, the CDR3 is TGCGCCAGTCCATCCCGGGCGGGAGGGCCTTACGAGCAGTACTTC. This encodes CASPSRAGGPYEQYF.

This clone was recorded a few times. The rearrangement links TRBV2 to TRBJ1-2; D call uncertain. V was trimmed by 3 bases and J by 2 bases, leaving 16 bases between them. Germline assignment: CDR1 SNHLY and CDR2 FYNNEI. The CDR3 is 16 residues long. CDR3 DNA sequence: TGTGCCAGCAGTGATATATGGGAGGATCGGAACTATGGCTACACCTTC. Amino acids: CASSDIWEDRNYGYTF.

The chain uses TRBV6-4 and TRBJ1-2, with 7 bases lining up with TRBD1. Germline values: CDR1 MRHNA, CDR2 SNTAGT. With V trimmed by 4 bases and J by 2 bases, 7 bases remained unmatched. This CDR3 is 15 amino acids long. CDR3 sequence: CASSGGDSGNYGYTF. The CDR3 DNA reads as TGTGCCAGCAGTGGGGGGGACAGTGGGAACTATGGCTACACCTTC.

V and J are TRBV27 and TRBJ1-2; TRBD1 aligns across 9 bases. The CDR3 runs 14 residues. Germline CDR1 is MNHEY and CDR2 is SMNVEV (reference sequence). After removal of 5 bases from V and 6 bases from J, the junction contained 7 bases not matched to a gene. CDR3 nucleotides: TGTGCCAGCAGTACCCGGACAGGGGAGGATGGCTACACCTTC. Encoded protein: CASSTRTGEDGYTF.

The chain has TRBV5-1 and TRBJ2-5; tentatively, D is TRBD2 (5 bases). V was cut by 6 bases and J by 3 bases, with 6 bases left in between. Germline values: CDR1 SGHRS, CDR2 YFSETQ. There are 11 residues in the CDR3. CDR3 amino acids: CASKLEETQYF. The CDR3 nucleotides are TGCGCCAGCAAACTAGAAGAGACCCAGTACTTC.

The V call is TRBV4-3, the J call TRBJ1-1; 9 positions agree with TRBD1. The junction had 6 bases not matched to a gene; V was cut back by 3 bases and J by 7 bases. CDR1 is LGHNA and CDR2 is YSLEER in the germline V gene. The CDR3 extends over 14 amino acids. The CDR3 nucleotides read TGCGCCAGCAGCCAGGGACAGGGAACGGGTGAAGCTTTCTTT. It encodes CASSQGQGTGEAFF.

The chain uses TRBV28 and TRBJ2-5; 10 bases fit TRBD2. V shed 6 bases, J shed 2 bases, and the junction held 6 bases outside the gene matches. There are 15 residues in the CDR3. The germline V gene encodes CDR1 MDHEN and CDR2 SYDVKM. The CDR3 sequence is CASRSSGSRQETQYF. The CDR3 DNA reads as TGTGCCAGCAGATCTAGCGGGAGTCGGCAAGAGACCCAGTACTTC.

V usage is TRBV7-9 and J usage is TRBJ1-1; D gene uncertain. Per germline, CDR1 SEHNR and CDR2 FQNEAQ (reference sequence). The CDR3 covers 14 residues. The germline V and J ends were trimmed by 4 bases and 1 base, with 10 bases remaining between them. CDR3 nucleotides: TGTGCCAGCAGCTCTCGTACGGGGAACACTGAAGCTTTCTTT. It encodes CASSSRTGNTEAFF.

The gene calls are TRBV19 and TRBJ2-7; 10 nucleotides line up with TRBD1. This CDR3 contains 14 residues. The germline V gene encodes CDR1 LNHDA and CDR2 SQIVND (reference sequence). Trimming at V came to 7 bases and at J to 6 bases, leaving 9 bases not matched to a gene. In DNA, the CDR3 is TGTGCCAGTACTCGGGGGACAGGGGCCTCCGAGCAGTACTTC. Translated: CASTRGTGASEQYF.

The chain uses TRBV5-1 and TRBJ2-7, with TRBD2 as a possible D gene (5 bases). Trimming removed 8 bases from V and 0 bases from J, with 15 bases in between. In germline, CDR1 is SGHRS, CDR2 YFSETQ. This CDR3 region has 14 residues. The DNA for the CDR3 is TGCGCCAGGGAGGTGGCTTCCTTCTCCTACGAGCAGTACTTC. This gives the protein CAREVASFSYEQYF.

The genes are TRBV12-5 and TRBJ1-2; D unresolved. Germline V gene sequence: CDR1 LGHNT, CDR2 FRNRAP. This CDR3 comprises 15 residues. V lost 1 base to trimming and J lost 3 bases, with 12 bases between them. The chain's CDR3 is CASGLDAGRDYGYTF. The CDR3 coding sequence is TGTGCTAGTGGTTTGGACGCGGGCCGGGACTATGGCTACACCTTC.

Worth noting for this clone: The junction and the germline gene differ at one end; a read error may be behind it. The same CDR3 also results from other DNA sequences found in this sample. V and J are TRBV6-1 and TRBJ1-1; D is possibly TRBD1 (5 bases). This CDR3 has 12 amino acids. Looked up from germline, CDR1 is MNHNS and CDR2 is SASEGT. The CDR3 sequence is CASHPGLTEAFF. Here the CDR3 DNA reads TGCGCCAGCCATCCAGGGTTAACTGAAGCTTTCTTT.

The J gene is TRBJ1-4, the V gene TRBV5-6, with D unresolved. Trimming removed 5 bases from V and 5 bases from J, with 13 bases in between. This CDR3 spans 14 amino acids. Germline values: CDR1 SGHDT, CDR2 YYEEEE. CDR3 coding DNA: TGTGCCAGCAGAAGCGGTGGAGAGAATGAAAAACTGTTTTTT. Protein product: CASRSGGENEKLFF.

This CDR3 is CASSMSLSDTQYF. The CDR3 DNA follows: TGCGCCAGTTCTATGTCCCTTTCAGATACGCAGTATTTT. V usage is TRBV5-1 and J usage is TRBJ2-3; D gene ambiguous. Trimming left V 8 bases short and J 4 bases short, with 14 bases between. The germline V gene has CDR1 SGHRS and CDR2 YFSETQ. The CDR3 is 13 residues long.

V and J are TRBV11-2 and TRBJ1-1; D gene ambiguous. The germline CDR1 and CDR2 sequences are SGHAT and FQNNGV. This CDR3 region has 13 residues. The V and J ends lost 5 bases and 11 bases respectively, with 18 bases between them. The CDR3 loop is CASSTHSTMEAFF. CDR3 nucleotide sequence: TGTGCCAGCAGCACACACTCCACCATGGAGGCTTTCTTT.

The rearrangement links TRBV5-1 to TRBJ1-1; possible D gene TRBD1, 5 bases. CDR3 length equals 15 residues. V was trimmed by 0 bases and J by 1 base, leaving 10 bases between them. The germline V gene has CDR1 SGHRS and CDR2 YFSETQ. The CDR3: CASSLVGGSNTEAFF. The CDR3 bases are TGCGCCAGCAGCTTGGTGGGGGGGTCGAACACTGAAGCTTTCTTT.

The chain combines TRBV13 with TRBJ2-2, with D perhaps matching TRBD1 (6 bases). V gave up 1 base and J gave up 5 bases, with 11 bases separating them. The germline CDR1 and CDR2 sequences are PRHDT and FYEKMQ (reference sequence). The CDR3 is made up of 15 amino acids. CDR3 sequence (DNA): TGTGCCAGCAGCTTAGCAGGGGCGAGGACCGGGGAGCTGTTTTTT. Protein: CASSLAGARTGELFF.

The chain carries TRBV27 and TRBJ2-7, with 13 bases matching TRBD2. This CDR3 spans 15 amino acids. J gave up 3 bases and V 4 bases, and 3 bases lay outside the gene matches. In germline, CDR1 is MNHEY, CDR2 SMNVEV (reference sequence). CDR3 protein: CASSSWTSGSYEQYF. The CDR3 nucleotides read TGTGCCAGCAGTTCCTGGACTAGCGGGAGCTACGAGCAGTACTTC.

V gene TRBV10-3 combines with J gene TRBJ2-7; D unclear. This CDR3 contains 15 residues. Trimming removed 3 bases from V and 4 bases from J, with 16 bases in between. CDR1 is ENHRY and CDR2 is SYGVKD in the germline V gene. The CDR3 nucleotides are TGTGCCATCAGTGACCCGTCTTCCATCGGTTACGAGCAGTACTTC. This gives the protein CAISDPSSIGYEQYF.

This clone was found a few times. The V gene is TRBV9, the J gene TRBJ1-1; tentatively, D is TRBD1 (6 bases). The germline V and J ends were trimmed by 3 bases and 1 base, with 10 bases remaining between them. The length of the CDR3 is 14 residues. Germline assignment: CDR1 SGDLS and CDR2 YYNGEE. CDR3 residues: CASSAEQGNTEAFF. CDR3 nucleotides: TGTGCCAGCAGCGCCGAACAGGGGAACACTGAAGCTTTCTTT.